One and the same sample provided the 27 T cell receptor beta chains below, sequenced in a study of vaccination and CD4 T cells after COVID-19 (dated by TCRdb to the early 2020s). This specimen's treatment or condition label, interpreted: approximately nine-day PBMC culture with coronavirus spike peptide pools or control peptides (ViraFEST assay). Their recognized antigens are unknown. The protocol used for the library was PCR. TCRdb lists the instrument as Illumina iSeq 100. DNA from cultured CD4+ T cells was subjected to TCR sequencing with the Oncomine TCR Beta short-read assay at the Johns Hopkins FTIC core. TCRdb itself trimmed the public reads at Q25 with fastp, ran MiXCR and retained productive beta chains. Identical CDR3 protein sequences are pooled into one entry, listed with their most common genes and DNA. This sample has about 14,000 distinct CDR3 sequences in its table, and roughly 41% of those were observed once. About 8.5% of the sample is held by the ten biggest clonotypes.

Sequenced material: CD4+ T cells from blood, cultured in vitro. These receptor sequences come from a human donor who had recovered from COVID-19.

This clonotype has a handful of counts. The germline gene is not matched at one end of the junction; a read error may be the cause. The rearrangement links TRBV11-2 to TRBJ2-5; 9 nucleotides agree with TRBD2. Looked up from germline, CDR1 is SGHAT and CDR2 is FQNNGV. The CDR3 loop spans 15 amino acids. The CDR3 loop is CASTLAGETQETQYF. The DNA of the CDR3 is TGTGCCAGCACCTTAGCGGGGGAGACACAAGAGACCCAGTACTTC.

CDR3: CASSLTPGLAGKGQFF. The CDR3, as DNA: TGTGCCAGCAGCCTGACCCCGGGACTAGCGGGGAAAGGGCAGTTCTTC. The chain employs TRBV4-2 and TRBJ2-1, with 13 nucleotides matching TRBD2. The length of the CDR3 is 16 residues. The junction had 12 bases not matched to a gene; V was cut back by 4 bases and J by 12 bases. Per germline, CDR1 LGHNA and CDR2 YNFKEQ.

The chain recombines TRBV6-1 with TRBJ2-7; TRBD2 is a possible D gene (6 bases). The germline V gene has CDR1 MNHNS and CDR2 SASEGT. The V end lost 2 bases, the J end lost 4 bases, and 6 bases lay between the germline ends. This CDR3 contains 12 residues. The CDR3 DNA reads TGTGCCAGCAGTGAACGGGGGTACGAGCAGTACTTC. Translating gives CASSERGYEQYF.

This clonotype was observed once. The CDR3 DNA follows: TGTGCCAGCAGCCCAGGGGACTATGGCTACACCTTC. This sequence encodes CASSPGDYGYTF. V is TRBV7-9 and J is TRBJ1-2; weak D call: TRBD1 (6 bases). The CDR3 is made up of 12 amino acids. The V gene's germline CDR1 is SEHNR and CDR2 FQNEAQ (reference sequence). V lost 5 bases to trimming and J lost 3 bases, with 7 bases between them.

The DNA of the CDR3 is TGTGCCAGCGGGGATCTTGGAAACACCATATATTTT. It codes for CASGDLGNTIYF. This chain connects TRBV18 to TRBJ1-3; D is unresolved. The V end was cut by 8 bases, the J end by 3 bases, with 8 bases between. The CDR3 runs 12 residues. Germline CDR1 KGHSH, CDR2 LQKENI.

This chain uses TRBV12-3 or TRBV12-4 with TRBJ1-1; D gene ambiguous. This CDR3 has 13 amino acids. V was trimmed by 0 bases and J by 5 bases, leaving 7 bases between them. CDR3 amino acids: CASSLAMGTEAFF. CDR3 sequence (DNA): TGTGCCAGCAGTTTAGCTATGGGGACTGAAGCTTTCTTT.

Written as DNA, the CDR3 is TGTGCCAGCAGTTTTGGATTTAGGGACAACCGCGGGGGCTACACCTTC. Encoded protein: CASSFGFRDNRGGYTF. The V call is TRBV27, the J call TRBJ1-2; a weak D match, TRBD1 (6 bases). V was clipped by 3 bases and J by 8 bases, with 22 bases between them. This CDR3 contains 16 residues. The germline V gene has CDR1 MNHEY and CDR2 SMNVEV (reference sequence).

The chain uses TRBV11-3 and TRBJ2-5; 7 bases align to TRBD1. CDR3 length equals 13 residues. The J segment lost 2 bases and the V segment lost 3 bases, leaving 0 bases of the junction unmatched. Germline values: CDR1 SGHNT, CDR2 YENEEA. The CDR3 spells CASSLGQQETQYF. DNA of the CDR3: TGTGCCAGCAGCTTGGGACAGCAAGAGACCCAGTACTTC.

Only one count was recorded for this clonotype. The chain uses TRBV7-2 and TRBJ2-1; perhaps TRBD1 as D (8 bases). Per germline, CDR1 SGHTA and CDR2 FQGNSA. Trimming removed 5 bases at V and 6 bases at J, with 14 bases between. The CDR3 is 14 residues long. DNA of the CDR3: TGTGCCAGCAGCGTACAGGGGGGGGCCAATGAGCAGTTCTTC. This codes for CASSVQGGANEQFF.

V usage is TRBV7-8 and J usage is TRBJ2-5, with D maybe TRBD1 (6 bases). V lost 1 base to trimming and J lost 3 bases, with 15 bases between them. The length of the CDR3 is 16 residues. The germline V gene encodes CDR1 SGHVS and CDR2 FQNEAQ. In nucleotides, the CDR3 is TGTGCCAGCAGCTTAGTTACGGCGTCAGGGGAAGAGACCCAGTACTTC. Translation gives CASSLVTASGEETQYF.

A few counts support this clonotype. The CDR3, as DNA: TGTGCCAGCACCGGGACAGGTCGGACTGAAGCTTTCTTT. It codes for CASTGTGRTEAFF. V gene TRBV2 combines with J gene TRBJ1-1, with TRBD1 identical over 8 bases. The J segment lost 5 bases and the V segment lost 7 bases, leaving 6 bases of the junction unmatched. The CDR3 consists of 13 residues. CDR1 is SNHLY and CDR2 is FYNNEI in the germline V gene.

This clonotype appeared a few times. This chain uses TRBV29-1 with TRBJ1-2, with TRBD1 identical over 11 bases. This CDR3 contains 14 residues. CDR1 is SQVTM, CDR2 ANQGSEA, per germline. Trimming took 6 bases from V and 4 from J; bases not matched to a gene: 7. In DNA form, the CDR3 reads TGCAGCGTCCCTAGGACAGGGGGCGGCTATGGCTACACCTTC. Translating it yields CSVPRTGGGYGYTF. The full variable domain, its missing parts supplied by reference TRBV29-1 and TRBJ1-2, is SAVISQKPSRDICQRGTSLTIQCQVDSQVTMMFWYRQQPGQSLTLIATANQGSEATYESGFVIDKFPISRPNLTFSTLTVSNMSPEDSSIYLCSVPRTGGGYGYTFGSGTRLTVV.

The chain is built from TRBV7-3 and TRBJ2-2, with 8 bases fitting TRBD2. Trimming at V came to 6 bases and at J to 0 bases, leaving 6 bases not matched to a gene. The CDR3 loop spans 16 amino acids. Germline-derived CDR1 and CDR2 are SGHTA and FQGTGA. The CDR3 DNA sequence: TGTGCCAGCAGTCTTACTAGCGGCGCGAACACCGGGGAGCTGTTTTTT. It is translated as CASSLTSGANTGELFF.

This chain joins TRBV2 and TRBJ2-6; 7 bases match TRBD1. Germline loops: CDR1 SNHLY, CDR2 FYNNEI. The CDR3 totals 17 residues. J was trimmed by 1 base and V by 5 bases; bases with no gene match: 8. For the CDR3, the DNA is TGTGCCAGCAGTACCGACAGGGATAGGTCTGGGGCCAACGTCCTGACTTTC. Amino acids: CASSTDRDRSGANVLTF.

A remark on this clonotype: Germline and junction disagree at one end, which may indicate a read error. The gene calls are TRBV6-5 and TRBJ1-1; D unclear. Germline values: CDR1 MNHEY, CDR2 SVGAGI. This CDR3 has 12 amino acids. Here the CDR3 DNA reads TGTGTCAGCAGTTACAGAGGCGGTTGGGCTTTCTTT. It is translated as CVSSYRGGWAFF.

In its sample, this clonotype was seen a few times. The chain uses TRBV11-1 and TRBJ1-2; 8 bases align to TRBD1. Germline CDR1 is SGHAT and CDR2 is FQDESV (reference sequence). This CDR3 region has 15 residues. V lost 4 bases to trimming and J lost 4 bases; unmatched junction nucleotides: 8. This CDR3 reads CASSSTGTGGYGYTF. DNA of the CDR3: TGTGCCAGCAGCTCGACCGGGACAGGAGGCTATGGCTACACCTTC.

This clonotype was detected a few times. V and J are TRBV7-6 and TRBJ2-3, with TRBD2 matching over 8 bases. CDR1 is SGHVS and CDR2 is FNYEAQ in the germline V gene. The CDR3 runs 15 residues. Trimming cost V 5 bases and J 2 bases; bases outside gene matches: 6. The CDR3 bases are TGTGCCAGCAGCCTCGGCGGGGGGATCACAGATACGCAGTATTTT. It specifies CASSLGGGITDTQYF.

The rearrangement uses TRBV18 and TRBJ2-1, with 9 bases matching TRBD2. This CDR3 contains 17 residues. V dropped 1 base and J dropped 8; count of bases not matched to a gene: 12. Germline CDR1 reads KGHSH; CDR2 reads LQKENI. CDR3 sequence (DNA): TGTGCCAGCTCACCACGGCCTAGCGGGACGGGGGGCGATGAGCAGTTCTTC. Amino acid sequence: CASSPRPSGTGGDEQFF.

The CDR3 nucleotides read TGTGCCAGTAGCACAGGGGGCTTTAACTATGGCTACACCTTC. Protein: CASSTGGFNYGYTF. The chain recombines TRBV19 with TRBJ1-2; 9 nucleotides align to TRBD1. The CDR3 totals 14 residues. Germline assignment: CDR1 LNHDA and CDR2 SQIVND (reference sequence). The V segment lost 6 bases and the J segment 1 base; nucleotides outside the gene matches: 3.

This clonotype was detected once. This sequence joins TRBV25-1 and TRBJ2-1, with D unresolved. The CDR3 is made up of 14 amino acids. CDR1 is MGHDK, CDR2 SYGVNS, per germline. V lost 1 base and J 7 bases, leaving 11 bases between the germline ends. The CDR3 loop reads CASSESGSKNEQFF. The CDR3 DNA reads TGTGCCAGCAGTGAATCTGGAAGCAAGAATGAGCAGTTCTTC. Complete variable domain (other parts from reference TRBV25-1 and TRBJ2-1): EADIYQTPRYLVIGTGKKITLECSQTMGHDKMYWYQQDPGMELHLIHYSYGVNSTEKGDLSSESTVSRIRTEHFPLTLESARPSHTSQYLCASSESGSKNEQFFGPGTRLTVL.

J is TRBJ2-1 and V is TRBV6-5; D not certain. Germline loops: CDR1 MNHEY, CDR2 SVGAGI. The CDR3 is 17 residues long. V was clipped by 0 bases and J by 2 bases, with 14 bases between them. The CDR3 nucleotides are TGTGCCAGCAGTTACTCCTCGGTAGCCGGAGCCTACAATGAGCAGTTCTTC. Translating gives CASSYSSVAGAYNEQFF.

The V and J genes are TRBV19 and TRBJ2-5, with 8 bases lining up with TRBD1. The J segment lost 5 bases and the V segment lost 8 bases, leaving 13 bases of the junction unmatched. This CDR3 has 15 amino acids. Germline CDR1 is LNHDA and CDR2 is SQIVND (reference sequence). CDR3 bases: TGTGCCAGTTCGAGAGTCACAGGGGGAAGGGAGACCCAGTACTTC. Protein product: CASSRVTGGRETQYF.

This clonotype was counted a few times. This chain connects TRBV19 to TRBJ1-2, with D perhaps TRBD1 (6 bases). The CDR3 sequence is 12 residues long. Germline loops: CDR1 LNHDA, CDR2 SQIVND (reference sequence). Deletions cut 5 bases from V and 8 bases from J, with 12 bases between. CDR3: CASSQRQAGYTF. The DNA of the CDR3 is TGTGCCAGTAGTCAAAGACAGGCCGGCTACACCTTC.

Only a few counts were recorded for this clonotype. The chain is built from TRBV9 and TRBJ2-1, with TRBD1 matching 8 bases. The end of the DNA fits TRBJ2-7 better, so the J call may be wrong. The V gene's germline CDR1 is SGDLS and CDR2 YYNGEE. This CDR3 spans 14 amino acids. The CDR3 spells CASSPRPGQGEQYF. CDR3 coding DNA: TGTGCCAGCAGCCCACGCCCCGGACAGGGCGAGCAGTACTTC.

The chain links TRBV30 to TRBJ2-1, with a possible D match to TRBD2 (5 bases). The CDR3 is 11 residues long. The germline CDR1 and CDR2 sequences are GTSNPN and SVGIG (reference sequence). The V end lost 2 bases, the J end lost 10 bases, and 9 bases lay between the germline ends. The CDR3: CAWSLLAEQFF. CDR3 sequence (DNA): TGTGCCTGGAGTCTCCTAGCAGAGCAGTTCTTC.

The chain has TRBV4-2 and TRBJ1-1; tentative D call: TRBD1 (5 bases). The CDR3 loop spans 13 amino acids. CDR1 is LGHNA and CDR2 is YNFKEQ in the germline V gene. V lost 0 bases, J lost 5 bases, and 7 bases lay in between. CDR3 coding DNA: TGTGCCAGCAGCCAAGACAGGGAGACTGAAGCTTTCTTT. It yields the protein CASSQDRETEAFF.

This clonotype has only a few counts. This chain links TRBV20-1 with TRBJ1-5; 9 nucleotides match TRBD1. V trimming: 5 bases; J trimming: 3 bases; junction bases outside the gene matches: 8. CDR1 is DFQATT, CDR2 SNEGSKA, per germline (reference sequence). This CDR3 is built from 15 residues. The CDR3, as DNA: TGCAGTGCTTTGACAGGGGGTTTTGACAATCAGCCCCAGCATTTT. The encoded protein is CSALTGGFDNQPQHF.